This T cell receptor beta chain emerged from a study of control samples from healthy donors and cancer patients. Some clones are missing from TCRdb's copy, which holds only in-frame ones; the method was immunoSEQ multiplex PCR. This sample has around 160,000 clones; 80% to 95% occur once, and the top ten carry approximately 5.7%. V lost 3 bases and J lost 1; bases outside the gene matches: 6. The CDR3 contains 15 residues. CDR1 and CDR2 (germline): MNHEY, SMNVEV (reference sequence). The chain joins TRBV27 to TRBJ2-7; 7 bases match TRBD2. The specimen was blood. The sequence was collected from a man aged 18 to 30 in good health. CDR3 sequence reads: CASSLGGTYSYEQYF. In nucleotides, the CDR3 is TGTGCCAGCAGTTTGGGGGGGACCTATTCCTACGAGCAGTACTTC.